These 12 T cell receptor beta chains came from one sample sequenced in a study of beta chain features in type 1 diabetes. Study observations and caveats: In all four CD4+ subsets, TCRB CDR3 length was significantly, moderately reduced in type 1 diabetes.

Sequenced material consisted of expressed TCRB transcripts (all of the isolated RNA was reverse transcribed). Data came from immunoSEQ multiplex PCR; TCRdb stores just in-frame clones and leaves some out. The repertoire consists of about 29,000 clones, with roughly three fifths occurring once and the leading ten covering approximately 1.4%. Antigen specificity for these receptors is unknown. The sequencing sample was made of Tregs from blood. The source is a woman in her late teens or twenties with type 1 diabetes.

V and J are TRBV7-2 and TRBJ1-2; 9 nucleotides line up with TRBD1. The CDR3 spans 17 residues. Germline V gives CDR1 SGHTA, CDR2 FQGNSA. Trimming removed 2 bases from V and 7 bases from J; junction bases left unmatched: 14. CDR3 protein: CASSLIESGQGRSGYTF. Written as DNA, the CDR3 is TGTGCCAGCAGCTTAATAGAGAGTGGACAGGGGCGAAGTGGCTACACCTTC.

The rearrangement links TRBV19 to TRBJ2-2; D might be TRBD2 (5 bases). The V end was cut by 2 bases, the J end by 5 bases, with 6 bases between. The germline gives CDR1 LNHDA, CDR2 SQIVND (reference sequence). This CDR3 region has 13 residues. The CDR3 sequence is CASSIPGTGELFF. The CDR3, as DNA: TGTGCCAGTAGTATACCGGGAACCGGGGAGCTGTTTTTT.

This clone has only a few counts. The chain couples TRBV28 to TRBJ2-3; 8 bases agree with TRBD2. With 8 bases clipped from V and 6 bases from J, the junction kept 7 bases outside the gene matches. The CDR3 has 13 amino acids. Germline values: CDR1 MDHEN, CDR2 SYDVKM. The CDR3 region has the DNA TGTGCCAGCCATCTAAGCGGGAGTGATACGCAGTATTTT. This codes for CASHLSGSDTQYF.

The J gene is TRBJ2-2, the V gene TRBV2; TRBD1 matches at 7 bases. The J segment lost 0 bases and the V segment lost 5 bases, leaving 6 bases of the junction unmatched. This CDR3 is built from 16 residues. From germline, CDR1 is SNHLY and CDR2 FYNNEI. The CDR3 sequence: CASSPQGITNTGELFF. CDR3 in DNA: TGTGCCAGCAGTCCACAGGGGATAACGAACACCGGGGAGCTGTTTTTT.

The gene calls are TRBV27 and TRBJ1-4, with 7 positions matching TRBD1. This CDR3 has 17 amino acids. Trimming cost V 6 bases and J 3 bases; bases outside gene matches: 13. Germline values: CDR1 MNHEY, CDR2 SMNVEV (reference sequence). In DNA form, the CDR3 reads TGTGCCAGCAGCCACTACAGGGGAGGCTGGTCTAATGAAAAACTGTTTTTT. Its translation is CASSHYRGGWSNEKLFF.

This clone was seen only a few times. The rearrangement links TRBV7-2 to TRBJ2-1; 11 bases align to TRBD2. The CDR3 consists of 19 residues. Trimming at V came to 2 bases and at J to 0 bases, leaving 9 bases not matched to a gene. CDR1 is SGHTA and CDR2 is FQGNSA in the germline V gene. CDR3 coding DNA: TGTGCCAGCAGCTTAAAACTAGCGGGAGACCCGAGCTCCTACAATGAGCAGTTCTTC. Translating it yields CASSLKLAGDPSSYNEQFF.

The CDR3 here is CASSYETGGEQYV. DNA for the CDR3: TGTGCCAGCAGTTACGAAACAGGGGGCGAGCAGTACGTC. The chain employs TRBV6-5 and TRBJ2-7; 8 bases match TRBD1. This CDR3 comprises 13 residues. Germline CDR1 is MNHEY and CDR2 is SVGAGI. V shed 2 bases and J 6 bases; nucleotides not matched to a gene: 3.

This clone was counted once. The chain joins TRBV6-5 to TRBJ2-3; unclear D gene. V lost 5 bases and J lost 6, with 9 bases in between. CDR3 length equals 12 residues. Per the germline V gene, CDR1 is MNHEY and CDR2 is SVGAGI. CDR3: CASSPNSDTQYF. The CDR3 nucleotides are TGTGCCAGCAGTCCTAACTCGGATACGCAGTATTTT.

The chain is built from TRBV4-1 and TRBJ2-7; 13 nucleotides line up with TRBD2. Per germline, CDR1 MGHRA and CDR2 YSYEKL. V was clipped by 1 base and J by 4 bases; unmatched bases: 4. The CDR3 is made up of 16 amino acids. The CDR3 sequence is CASSQVPGLAGYEQYF. The CDR3 coding sequence is TGCGCCAGCAGCCAAGTGCCGGGACTAGCGGGGTACGAGCAGTACTTC.

The chain employs TRBV7-2 and TRBJ1-2; tentatively, D is TRBD1 (5 bases). CDR3 length: 15 residues. V was pared by 4 bases and J by 7 bases, with 19 bases between. Germline V gives CDR1 SGHTA, CDR2 FQGNSA. The CDR3 is CASSSGTLSAGGYTF. CDR3 bases: TGTGCCAGCAGCTCGGGGACTCTTTCAGCGGGTGGCTACACCTTC.

The V call is TRBV6-5, the J call TRBJ2-1; D might be TRBD1 (5 bases). This CDR3 spans 11 amino acids. The germline V gene has CDR1 MNHEY and CDR2 SVGAGI. Trimming pared 5 bases from V and 10 bases from J, leaving 9 bases between. The CDR3 DNA is TGTGCCAGCAGTCAGGGTGGCGAGCAGTTCTTC. This sequence encodes CASSQGGEQFF.

The chain couples TRBV12-5 to TRBJ2-1; 16 nucleotides agree with TRBD2. Germline V lookup: CDR1 LGHNT, CDR2 FRNRAP. Germline trimming cut 1 base from V and 6 bases from J; bases unmatched to any gene: 12. The CDR3 has 20 amino acids. The DNA for the CDR3 is TGTGCTAGTGGTTTGGCTCTACTACCGGGACTAGCGGGAGGGATCAATGAGCAGTTCTTC. Residues: CASGLALLPGLAGGINEQFF.